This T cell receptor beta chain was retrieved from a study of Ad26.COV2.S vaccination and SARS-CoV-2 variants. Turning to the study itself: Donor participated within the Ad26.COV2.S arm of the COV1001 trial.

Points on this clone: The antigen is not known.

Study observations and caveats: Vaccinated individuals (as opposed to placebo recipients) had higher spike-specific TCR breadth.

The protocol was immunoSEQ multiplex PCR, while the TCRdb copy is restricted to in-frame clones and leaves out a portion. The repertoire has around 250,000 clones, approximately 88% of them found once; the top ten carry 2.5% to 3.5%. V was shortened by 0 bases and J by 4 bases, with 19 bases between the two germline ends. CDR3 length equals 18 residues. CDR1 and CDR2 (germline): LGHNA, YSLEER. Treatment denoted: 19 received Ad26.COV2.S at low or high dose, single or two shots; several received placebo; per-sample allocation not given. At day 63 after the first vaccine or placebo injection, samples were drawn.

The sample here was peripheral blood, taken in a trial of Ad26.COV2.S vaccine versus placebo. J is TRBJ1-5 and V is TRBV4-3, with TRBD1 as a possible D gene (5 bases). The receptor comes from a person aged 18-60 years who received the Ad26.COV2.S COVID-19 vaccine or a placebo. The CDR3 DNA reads TGCGCCAGCAGCCAAGATAGTGTGCAGGGTTCGGGTAATCAGCCCCAGCATTTT. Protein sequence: CASSQDSVQGSGNQPQHF.